These 7 T cell receptor beta chains were all obtained from the same sample, sequenced in a study of T cell responses to AZD1222 COVID-19 vaccine. Measured with immunoSEQ multiplex PCR; TCRdb has only the in-frame clones, and not every one. The sample lists 130,000 to 150,000 clones; 88% were seen once. Sequenced material: peripheral blood, taken on day 0 of AZD1222 vaccination. All receptors come from an adult in good health.

The rearrangement uses TRBV24-1 and TRBJ2-3; TRBD1 matches at 9 bases. The CDR3 is made up of 16 amino acids. The germline V gene has CDR1 KGHDR and CDR2 SFDVKD. J lost 3 bases, V lost 4 bases, and 7 bases had no gene match. CDR3 sequence: CATSDLGQGKTDTQYF. The CDR3 DNA reads TGTGCCACCAGTGACCTGGGACAGGGAAAGACAGATACGCAGTATTTT.

To note about this clone: One end of the junction varies from germline; a read error may be responsible. V is TRBV7-7 and J is TRBJ2-5, with TRBD1 identical over 11 bases. The V gene's germline CDR1 is SSHAT and CDR2 FNYEAQ (reference sequence). The CDR3 is 14 residues long. CDR3 region: CASSWDRGQETQYF. The CDR3 coding sequence is TGTGCTAGCAGCTGGGACAGGGGGCAAGAGACCCAGTACTTC.

The genes are TRBV5-1 and TRBJ2-3, with D possibly being TRBD2 (6 bases). The CDR3 has 16 residues. From germline, CDR1 is SGHRS and CDR2 YFSETQ. V lost 6 bases to trimming and J lost 0 bases, with 17 bases between them. CDR3 loop: CASTGGLRVSTDTQYF. In DNA form, the CDR3 reads TGCGCCAGCACTGGAGGGCTGCGTGTCAGCACAGATACGCAGTATTTT.

This clone came up once. This chain connects TRBV6-5 to TRBJ1-5; no clear D gene. The length of the CDR3 is 13 residues. Germline CDR1 is MNHEY and CDR2 is SVGAGI. V lost 7 bases and J 5 bases, leaving 12 bases between the germline ends. The CDR3 region is CASTPRRDQPQHF. The CDR3 region has the DNA TGTGCCAGCACCCCCCGGAGGGATCAGCCCCAGCATTTT.

This clone was counted between two and nine times. This chain uses TRBV27 with TRBJ2-5; D remains unclear. V lost 0 bases to trimming and J lost 5 bases, with 13 bases between them. The CDR3 contains 15 residues. CDR1 is MNHEY and CDR2 is SMNVEV in the germline V gene (reference sequence). The CDR3 protein is CASSLSVAWRETQYF. The CDR3 bases are TGTGCCAGCAGTTTATCGGTGGCCTGGCGGGAGACCCAGTACTTC.

The J gene is TRBJ1-5, the V gene TRBV10-3, with D perhaps matching TRBD1 (6 bases). The CDR3 consists of 14 residues. Trimming left V 3 bases short and J 4 bases short, with 10 bases between. CDR1 and CDR2 (germline): ENHRY, SYGVKD. The CDR3 protein is CAISDWDTNQPQHF. As DNA, the CDR3 is TGTGCCATCAGTGATTGGGACACAAATCAGCCCCAGCATTTT.

This clone was counted a single time. The rearrangement joins TRBV15 to TRBJ2-1; 9 nucleotides match TRBD1. Germline CDR1 and CDR2: LNHNV and YYDKDF (reference sequence). J lost 8 bases, V lost 7 bases, and 6 bases had no gene match. This CDR3 region has 13 residues. The CDR3 sequence is CATTGDRADEQFF. DNA for the CDR3: TGTGCCACCACCGGGGACAGGGCGGATGAGCAGTTCTTC.